The entry below gives a single TCR beta chain sequence along with its context. TCRdb's copy holds only in-frame clones and misses some; the assay was immunoSEQ multiplex PCR. The table includes 65,000 to 90,000 clones, about 86% detected once. This sample stems from a study of blood T cell repertoires in COVID-19. V was pared by 4 bases and J by 3 bases, with 6 bases between. This CDR3 is 12 amino acids long. The chain uses TRBV12-3 or TRBV12-4 and TRBJ1-2; TRBD1 is a possible D gene (6 bases). The sequenced sample was peripheral blood. The origin of this receptor is a woman older than 75 in a cohort sampled during active or convalescent COVID-19. DNA for the CDR3: TGTGCCAGCAGTTGGACAGACTATGGCTACACCTTC. Its translation is CASSWTDYGYTF.